The 16 T cell receptor beta chains below come from one sample, sequenced in a study of T-cell memory formation after mild COVID-19. TCRdb recomputed calls from the 5' RACE reads with MiXCR, one row per CDR3 protein. The table has fewer than 700,000 distinct CDR3 sequences, roughly 21% seen once. Sequencing was performed on PBMCs or a T cell subset sorted from them (not recorded which). These receptor sequences come from an adult woman who had mild COVID-19 (a few samples of this study predate the infection). Cell type and time point are not known.

The chain links TRBV21-1 to TRBJ2-5; the table's D call TRBD1 went unverified against the DNA. TRBV21-1 is designated a pseudogene. This CDR3 has 14 residues. The CDR3 bases are TGTGCCAGCAGCAACCGGGACAGGGGAGCGAACCAGTACTTC. It codes for CASSNRDRGANQYF.

This clonotype was counted a few times. The chain couples TRBV6-6 to TRBJ1-4; TRBD1 is a possible D gene (6 bases). The CDR3 totals 13 residues. Looked up from germline, CDR1 is MNHNY and CDR2 is SVGAGI (reference sequence). Deletions cut 6 bases from V and 8 bases from J, with 13 bases between. CDR3 sequence reads: CASSGGAREKLFF. CDR3 sequence (DNA): TGTGCCAGCAGCGGGGGGGCGCGGGAAAAACTGTTTTTT.

This clonotype was counted between two and nine times. This chain links TRBV7-9 with TRBJ2-7, with D tentatively TRBD2 (5 bases). Trimming took off 7 bases at V and 3 bases at J, with 16 bases between the two ends. CDR1 and CDR2 (germline): SEHNR, FQNEAQ (reference sequence). The CDR3 consists of 14 residues. The CDR3 here is CASKLEGFSYEQYF. The CDR3 DNA sequence: TGTGCCAGCAAGTTAGAGGGATTCAGCTACGAGCAGTACTTC. Together with reference TRBV7-9 and TRBJ2-7, the CDR3 gives the full variable domain: DTGVSQNPRHKITKRGQNVTFRCDPISEHNRLYWYRQTLGQGPEFLTYFQNEAQLEKSRLLSDRFSAERPKGSFSTLEIQRTEQGDSAMYLCASKLEGFSYEQYFGPGTRLTVT.

This clonotype was seen a handful of times. The rearrangement uses TRBV6-6 and TRBJ2-5; 13 bases fit TRBD2. J lost 4 bases, V lost 5 bases, and 13 bases had no gene match. The CDR3 contains 18 residues. Germline V gene sequence: CDR1 MNHNY, CDR2 SVGAGI (reference sequence). The CDR3 here is CASSDPGLAGRWVETQYF. DNA for the CDR3: TGTGCCAGCAGTGACCCGGGACTAGCGGGACGATGGGTAGAGACCCAGTACTTC.

This clonotype was found a few times. The chain combines TRBV4-1 with TRBJ2-1; TRBD2 aligns across 10 bases. Trimming at V came to 0 bases and at J to 8 bases, leaving 10 bases not matched to a gene. The CDR3 is 17 residues long. Per germline, CDR1 MGHRA and CDR2 YSYEKL. CDR3 region: CASSQDLIASGGHEQFF. Here the CDR3 DNA reads TGCGCCAGCAGCCAAGATCTTATAGCTAGCGGGGGACATGAGCAGTTCTTC.

The genes are TRBV5-1 and TRBJ2-1, with 7 nucleotides matching TRBD1. CDR3 length: 14 residues. CDR1 and CDR2 from the germline V gene are SGHRS and YFSETQ. V shed 4 bases and J 7 bases; nucleotides not matched to a gene: 8. The CDR3 is CASSPQGVGNEQFF. CDR3 bases: TGCGCCAGCAGCCCCCAGGGGGTGGGGAATGAGCAGTTCTTC.

This clonotype was detected ten times or more. The chain is built from TRBV29-1 and TRBJ2-4, with 11 positions matching TRBD2. Germline V gene sequence: CDR1 SQVTM, CDR2 ANQGSEA. V was clipped by 5 bases and J by 12 bases; unmatched bases: 15. This CDR3 spans 15 amino acids. The DNA for the CDR3 is TGCAGCGTTCCTTCCTCCGGGACTAGCGGTCCGGCTCAGTACTTC. This sequence encodes CSVPSSGTSGPAQYF.

CDR3 nucleotides: TGTGCCAGCAGCTTCGCTAGCCAAGATACGCAGTATTTT. Translation: CASSFASQDTQYF. The V call is TRBV7-2, the J call TRBJ2-3; maybe TRBD2 (5 bases). The CDR3 covers 13 residues. Germline V gene lookup returns CDR1 SGHTA and CDR2 FQGNSA. V was trimmed by 3 bases and J by 5 bases, leaving 9 bases between them.

The CDR3 protein is CSVDLGTGPRETQYF. For the CDR3, the DNA is TGCAGCGTTGATCTGGGGACAGGGCCTAGGGAGACCCAGTACTTC. This chain joins TRBV29-1 and TRBJ2-5, with TRBD1 matching 9 bases. The CDR3 has 15 amino acids. Germline V lookup: CDR1 SQVTM, CDR2 ANQGSEA. Losses at the gene ends were 3 bases for V and 5 bases for J; bases not matched to a gene: 10.

This clonotype was picked up a small number of times. This chain connects TRBV5-1 to TRBJ2-3; TRBD1 aligns across 12 bases. The CDR3 runs to 15 residues. The trim removed 3 bases at V and 4 bases at J, leaving 3 bases unmatched. Germline CDR1 SGHRS, CDR2 YFSETQ. The CDR3 is CASSWGQGAADTQYF. DNA for the CDR3: TGCGCCAGCAGCTGGGGACAGGGGGCTGCAGATACGCAGTATTTT.

This clonotype came up a few times. This chain uses TRBV29-1 with TRBJ2-2, with D tentatively TRBD1 or TRBD2 (5 bases each). CDR1 is SQVTM, CDR2 ANQGSEA, per germline. The ends were cut back, 7 bases at V and 6 bases at J, with 18 bases in the middle. This CDR3 comprises 14 residues. Here the CDR3 reads CSAPGRGGAGELFF. CDR3 coding DNA: TGCAGCGCCCCGGGGCGTGGGGGTGCCGGGGAGCTGTTTTTT.

The sample holds a few counts of this clonotype. This rearrangement joins TRBV9 to TRBJ2-5, with D unclear. V dropped 0 bases and J dropped 4 bases, with 16 bases sitting between them. The CDR3 has 16 residues. Germline CDR1 SGDLS, CDR2 YYNGEE. The CDR3 DNA follows: TGTGCCAGCAGCGTAGGTAACGCCCGGGCTTCAGAGACCCAGTACTTC. Translation gives CASSVGNARASETQYF.

This clonotype was picked up a small number of times. The V gene is TRBV28, the J gene TRBJ1-1; D may be TRBD1 (5 bases). V gave up 5 bases and J gave up 5 bases, with 21 bases separating them. CDR1 is MDHEN and CDR2 is SYDVKM in the germline V gene. The CDR3 loop spans 16 amino acids. The CDR3 loop reads CASSPQRDTRVTEAFF. In nucleotides, the CDR3 is TGTGCCAGCAGTCCACAACGAGATACCAGGGTAACTGAAGCTTTCTTT. The whole variable domain, filled in from reference TRBV28 and TRBJ1-1, reads DVKVTQSSRYLVKRTGEKVFLECVQDMDHENMFWYRQDPGLGLRLIYFSYDVKMKEKGDIPEGYSVSREKKERFSLILESASTNQTSMYLCASSPQRDTRVTEAFFGQGTRLTVV.

The V call is TRBV7-9, the J call TRBJ2-7; 16 bases are shared with TRBD2. CDR1 and CDR2 from the germline V gene are SEHNR and FQNEAQ (reference sequence). This CDR3 is 15 amino acids long. V dropped 3 bases and J dropped 6; count of bases not matched to a gene: 2. The DNA of the CDR3 is TGTGCCAGCAGCTTGGGACTAGCGGGAGGGCTCGAGCAGTACTTC. Translation: CASSLGLAGGLEQYF.

This sequence joins TRBV7-6 and TRBJ2-7; possibly TRBD1 or TRBD2 for D (5 bases each). This CDR3 has 15 amino acids. V dropped 5 bases and J dropped 0 bases, with 14 bases sitting between them. Germline CDR1 SGHVS, CDR2 FNYEAQ. CDR3: CASSQGPGYSYEQYF. In DNA, the CDR3 is TGTGCCAGCAGCCAGGGACCGGGGTACTCCTACGAGCAGTACTTC. The whole variable domain, filled in from reference TRBV7-6 and TRBJ2-7, reads GAGVSQSPRYKVTKRGQDVALRCDPISGHVSLYWYRQALGQGPEFLTYFNYEAQQDKSGLPNDRFSAERPEGSISTLTIQRTEQRDSAMYRCASSQGPGYSYEQYFGPGTRLTVT.

DNA of the CDR3: TGTGCCAGCAGCTTAGGGGGGGAATACCCTGAAGCTTTCTTT. This encodes CASSLGGEYPEAFF. The rearrangement uses TRBV7-2 and TRBJ1-1; D possibly corresponds to TRBD1 (5 bases). The germline V gene has CDR1 SGHTA and CDR2 FQGNSA. The CDR3 has 14 residues. Trimming left V 1 base short and J 6 bases short, with 12 bases between. The full variable domain, in which reference TRBV7-2 and TRBJ1-1 provide the parts outside the CDR3, is GAGVSQSPSNKVTEKGKDVELRCDPISGHTALYWYRQSLGQGLEFLIYFQGNSAPDKSGLPSDRFSAERTGGSVSTLTIQRTQQEDSAVYLCASSLGGEYPEAFFGQGTRLTVV.